Sequencing of this T cell receptor beta chain was carried out in a study of beta chain features in type 1 diabetes. Overall study findings and caveats: Moderate yet significant TCRB CDR3 shortening was seen in Type 1 diabetes patients in all four CD4+ subsets.

The entirety of the isolated RNA underwent reverse transcription, so expressed TCRB transcripts were sequenced. Produced via immunoSEQ multiplex PCR; TCRdb's table is partial and in-frame only. The repertoire includes about 25,000 clones, about 70% of them detected once, and roughly 1.2% sits in the top ten. This CDR3 region has 14 residues. V shed 4 bases and J 3 bases; nucleotides not matched to a gene: 3. The V gene's germline CDR1 is SGHNT and CDR2 YYREEE (reference sequence). For this clone: Antigen unknown.

What was sequenced was stem cell memory CD4+ T cells from blood. V usage is TRBV5-4 and J usage is TRBJ2-2; 7 nucleotides line up with TRBD1. This TCR was sampled from a woman in her 40s with type 1 diabetes. The CDR3 is CASSRGQDTGELFF. For the CDR3, the DNA is TGTGCCAGCAGCCGCGGACAGGACACCGGGGAGCTGTTTTTT.